This TCR beta chain was sequenced during a study of OX40 agonist ivuxolimab in advanced cancers. Points from the study as a whole: Both CD4+ and CD8+ T cell populations in blood had undergone clonal expansion by week 6 at 0.1 to 3.0 mg/kg.

The germline CDR1 and CDR2 sequences are MNHNS and SASEGT. This CDR3 is built from 16 residues. Trimming at V came to 4 bases and at J to 0 bases, leaving 6 bases not matched to a gene. Worth noting for this clone: The antigen remains unidentified.

Only in-frame clones appear in the TCRdb table, and some are missing; sequencing was by immunoSEQ multiplex PCR. The repertoire has more than 65,000 clones, 89% of them found once; the top ten carry around 0.4%. Sequencing used CD4+ or CD8+ T cells sorted from blood, obtained in a trial of the OX40 agonist ivuxolimab. The clonotype was recovered from an adult with an advanced solid tumor such as melanoma, head and neck, liver or kidney cancer. The chain joins TRBV6-1 to TRBJ2-3; 8 positions match TRBD1. This CDR3 is CASSGSDRVSTDTQYF. CDR3 bases: TGTGCCAGCAGTGGCTCGGACAGGGTGAGCACAGATACGCAGTATTTT.